These 7 T cell receptor beta chains share one sample of origin, sequenced in a study of quantifying T cell responses using KT2 cells. Study at large: TCR alpha and beta constant-region primers primed reverse transcription of RNA.

A single-stranded UMI oligo with SP2 sequence was ligated to cDNA 3' ends. An equimolar mix of RC1.1 and RC1.2 primed the beta chain across TRBC1 and TRBC2. Each CDR3 protein is one row after TCRdb ran MiXCR on the UMI-ligation and nested PCR reads. Here the sample spans around 56,000 distinct CDR3 sequences, around an eighth being singletons. Material: PBMCs spiked with cells of the T cell clone KT2. The receptors originated from a human donor.

The sample holds a few counts of this clonotype. J is TRBJ2-3 and V is TRBV20-1; 8 nucleotides match TRBD1. The CDR3 runs 15 residues. Germline values: CDR1 DFQATT, CDR2 SNEGSKA (reference sequence). The J segment lost 0 bases and the V segment lost 8 bases, leaving 10 bases of the junction unmatched. The CDR3 loop reads CSSDRGLASTDTQYF. CDR3 DNA: TGCAGTTCCGACAGGGGCCTAGCTAGCACAGATACGCAGTATTTT.

The genes are TRBV11-2 and TRBJ1-1; D is unclear. CDR1 is SGHAT, CDR2 FQNNGV, per germline. Trimming took off 1 base at V and 6 bases at J, with 12 bases between the two ends. The CDR3 sequence is 14 residues long. The DNA for the CDR3 is TGTGCCAGCAGCTTAGGTTCCCTACCCGCTGAAGCTTTCTTT. Its protein is CASSLGSLPAEAFF. The full variable domain, its missing parts supplied by reference TRBV11-2 and TRBJ1-1, is EAGVAQSPRYKIIEKRQSVAFWCNPISGHATLYWYQQILGQGPKLLIQFQNNGVVDDSQLPKDRFSAERLKGVDSTLKIQPAKLEDSAVYLCASSLGSLPAEAFFGQGTRLTVV.

This clonotype turned up a few times. The chain employs TRBV14 and TRBJ2-7, with a weak D call TRBD1 (5 bases). Germline CDR1 and CDR2: SGHDN and FVKESK. V was shortened by 4 bases and J by 5 bases, with 12 bases between the two germline ends. The CDR3 is 13 residues long. The CDR3 protein is CASSRTRVHEQYF. Here the CDR3 DNA reads TGTGCCAGCAGCCGCACCAGGGTCCACGAGCAGTACTTC. Drawing the rest from reference TRBV14 and TRBJ2-7, the complete variable domain is EAGVTQFPSHSVIEKGQTVTLRCDPISGHDNLYWYRRVMGKEIKFLLHFVKESKQDESGMPNNRFLAERTGGTYSTLKVQPAELEDSGVYFCASSRTRVHEQYFGPGTRLTVT.

The chain recombines TRBV20-1 with TRBJ2-3, with D possibly being TRBD2 (5 bases). The CDR3 covers 16 residues. Germline-derived CDR1 and CDR2 are DFQATT and SNEGSKA (reference sequence). V was shortened by 2 bases and J by 2 bases, with 17 bases between the two germline ends. The CDR3, as DNA: TGCAGTGCTAGATCTGGGCCGGGAACCGACACAGATACGCAGTATTTT. It encodes CSARSGPGTDTDTQYF.

This clonotype was recorded a few times. The chain has TRBV10-3 and TRBJ2-5; D is unclear. From germline, CDR1 is ENHRY and CDR2 SYGVKD. The length of the CDR3 is 13 residues. Between the trimmed V and J ends, which lost 8 bases and 0 bases, there was a span of 10 bases. This CDR3 is CAIALGHQETQYF. The CDR3 coding sequence is TGTGCCATCGCATTAGGACACCAAGAGACCCAGTACTTC.

This clonotype was found a few times. J is TRBJ2-1 and V is TRBV20-1; no clear D gene. The germline V gene has CDR1 DFQATT and CDR2 SNEGSKA (reference sequence). The CDR3 contains 10 residues. The ends were cut back, 0 bases at V and 6 bases at J, with 0 bases in the middle. The CDR3 reads CSARDNEQFF. The CDR3 DNA reads as TGCAGTGCTAGAGACAATGAGCAGTTCTTC.

The chain couples TRBV20-1 to TRBJ1-6; D gene unclear. The germline CDR1 and CDR2 sequences are DFQATT and SNEGSKA (reference sequence). The V and J ends lost 3 bases and 9 bases respectively, with 15 bases between them. The CDR3 is made up of 14 amino acids. CDR3 sequence (DNA): TGCAGTGCTAGTAAGGCAGAAAGTGGTTCACCCCTCCACTTT. This codes for CSASKAESGSPLHF.